The following is a T cell receptor (beta chain) sequence with its context. This sample stems from a study of CD8 T cells in Susac syndrome. The RNA input was about 0.5 to 1 ug, and it was reverse transcribed with random hexamers. By means of immunoSEQ multiplex PCR, TCR beta CDR3 spanning 54 Vbeta and 13 Jbeta underwent amplification. MiXCR, run by TCRdb on the immunoSEQ multiplex PCR reads, gives a single entry per CDR3 protein. The table lists over 130,000 distinct CDR3 sequences, approximately 95% of them singletons. The germline gives CDR1 SQVTM, CDR2 ANQGSEA. V was cut by 6 bases and J by 4 bases, with 22 bases left in between. The CDR3 extends over 15 amino acids.

V and J are TRBV29-1 and TRBJ2-7; D not certain. The TCR sequence derives from a human donor with multiple sclerosis. Sample: CD4+ T cells from PBMCs. CDR3 DNA sequence: TGCAGCGTCCTGTTCGCAACCCCTCCGTCATACGAGCAGTACTTC. Its protein product is CSVLFATPPSYEQYF.